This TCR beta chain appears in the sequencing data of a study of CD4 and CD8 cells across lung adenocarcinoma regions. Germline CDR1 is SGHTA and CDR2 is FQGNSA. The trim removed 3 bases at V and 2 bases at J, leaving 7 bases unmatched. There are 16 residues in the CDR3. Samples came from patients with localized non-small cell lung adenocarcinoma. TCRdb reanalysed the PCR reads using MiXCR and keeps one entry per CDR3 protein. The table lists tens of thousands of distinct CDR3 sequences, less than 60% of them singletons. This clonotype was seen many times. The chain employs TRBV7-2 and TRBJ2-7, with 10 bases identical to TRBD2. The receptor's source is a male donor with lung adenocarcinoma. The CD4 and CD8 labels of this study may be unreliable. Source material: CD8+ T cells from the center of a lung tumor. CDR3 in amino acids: CASSFGLAEAAYEQYF. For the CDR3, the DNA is TGTGCCAGCAGCTTTGGACTAGCGGAGGCAGCCTACGAGCAGTACTTC.